What follows describes a single T cell receptor (beta chain). Profiled with immunoSEQ multiplex PCR; TCRdb holds only in-frame clones, not every one. The data show about 170,000 clones, around four fifths seen once. This sample was taken from a study of blood T cell repertoires in COVID-19. The length of the CDR3 is 16 residues. V was pared by 2 bases and J by 9 bases, with 10 bases of the junction left unmatched. Germline loops: CDR1 ENHRY, CDR2 SYGVKD. The sequenced sample consisted of peripheral blood. V and J are TRBV10-3 and TRBJ2-1; 10 nucleotides align to TRBD1. This receptor was identified in a woman aged 70-85 years with COVID-19, enrolled during active disease. CDR3 residues: CAISETSGTGVGEQFF. In DNA form, the CDR3 reads TGTGCCATCAGTGAGACCTCCGGGACAGGGGTTGGTGAGCAGTTCTTC.